The next 13 T cell receptor beta chains were all read from a single sample in a study of patients and donors after allogeneic stem cell transplantation. TCRdb redid the calling of the RT-PCR reads with MiXCR, one entry per CDR3 protein. The data contain about a million distinct CDR3 sequences, under 20% of them seen just once; the ten biggest clones take up under 6.5%. The specimen sequenced was blood, either unsorted or a sorted T cell fraction (not recorded which). The receptors shown here come from a human donor who was either an allogeneic HSCT recipient or a stem cell or donor lymphocyte infusion donor (not recorded which). It is not recorded whose cells these are; they may come from a transplant donor.

V gene TRBV4-1 combines with J gene TRBJ2-7; 10 bases fit TRBD2. The junction had 4 bases not matched to a gene; V was cut back by 4 bases and J by 7 bases. Germline V lookup: CDR1 MGHRA, CDR2 YSYEKL. CDR3 length: 13 amino acids. CDR3 amino acids: CASSPGLAREQYF. The CDR3 nucleotides are TGCGCCAGCAGCCCGGGACTAGCGAGGGAGCAGTACTTC.

This sequence joins TRBV5-1 and TRBJ2-2, with 12 bases identical to TRBD2. The germline gives CDR1 SGHRS, CDR2 YFSETQ. Losses at the gene ends were 2 bases for V and 3 bases for J; bases not matched to a gene: 5. CDR3 length equals 17 residues. The CDR3 DNA reads TGCGCCAGCAGCTTTCGGACTAGCGGGATTTACACCGGGGAGCTGTTTTTT. Its protein product is CASSFRTSGIYTGELFF.

This clonotype was seen a few times. This chain uses TRBV12-3 or TRBV12-4 with TRBJ2-7; D tentatively reads TRBD1 or TRBD2 (5 bases each). Between the trimmed V and J ends, which lost 2 bases and 9 bases, there was a span of 11 bases. The CDR3 has 12 residues. The CDR3 bases are TGTGCCAGCAGTTTATCGGGGCGCAGGCAGTACTTC. Translated: CASSLSGRRQYF.

This clonotype was observed a handful of times. The V call is TRBV5-1, the J call TRBJ2-5; D gene ambiguous. Germline V gene sequence: CDR1 SGHRS, CDR2 YFSETQ. V dropped 2 bases and J dropped 5 bases, with 7 bases sitting between them. The CDR3 sequence is 12 residues long. The CDR3 sequence is CASSFKAETQYF. Here the CDR3 DNA reads TGCGCCAGCAGCTTCAAGGCCGAGACCCAGTACTTC.

This clonotype came up a few times. This chain connects TRBV7-8 to TRBJ2-5; D may be TRBD2 (5 bases). CDR1 is SGHVS and CDR2 is FQNEAQ in the germline V gene. The CDR3 covers 14 residues. V lost 1 base to trimming and J lost 4 bases, with 10 bases between them. This chain's CDR3 is CASSLGADVETQYF. In DNA, the CDR3 is TGTGCCAGCAGCTTAGGAGCGGACGTAGAGACCCAGTACTTC. The full variable domain, in which reference TRBV7-8 and TRBJ2-5 provide the parts outside the CDR3, is GAGVSQSPRYKVAKRGQDVALRCDPISGHVSLFWYQQALGQGPEFLTYFQNEAQLDKSGLPSDRFFAERPEGSVSTLKIQRTQQEDSAVYLCASSLGADVETQYFGPGTRLLVL.

The rearrangement links TRBV7-8 to TRBJ2-1; 7 bases agree with TRBD2. Germline-derived CDR1 and CDR2 are SGHVS and FQNEAQ. Trimming removed 5 bases from V and 7 bases from J; junction bases left unmatched: 17. CDR3 size: 17 residues. The CDR3 region has the DNA TGTGCCAGCAGCATCGATCTGGGTCCGGGAGGAGGTAATGAGCAGTTCTTC. Protein sequence: CASSIDLGPGGGNEQFF.

This clonotype was observed a handful of times. This rearrangement joins TRBV10-3 to TRBJ1-6; D ambiguous. CDR3 length: 12 residues. V was pared by 0 bases and J by 9 bases, with 3 bases between. CDR1 and CDR2 from the germline V gene are ENHRY and SYGVKD. The CDR3 nucleotides read TGTGCCATCAGTGAGTCACCTTCACCCCTCCACTTT. Amino acids: CAISESPSPLHF.

The chain joins TRBV6-2 or TRBV6-3 to TRBJ2-2; perhaps D is TRBD1 or TRBD2 (7 bases each). Germline CDR1 MNHEY, CDR2 SVGEGT. V gave up 6 bases and J gave up 3 bases, with 14 bases separating them. The CDR3 is 15 amino acids. The CDR3 protein is CASRGGTAHTGELFF. In DNA form, the CDR3 reads TGTGCCAGCAGGGGAGGGACAGCGCACACCGGGGAGCTGTTTTTT.

The gene calls are TRBV20-1 and TRBJ2-1, with 7 bases matching TRBD2. The CDR3 spans 16 residues. Trimming cost V 6 bases and J 6 bases; bases outside gene matches: 17. Germline-derived CDR1 and CDR2 are DFQATT and SNEGSKA (reference sequence). The CDR3 DNA is TGCAGTGCCCTGGGAGGTACAGCGGGAATATCCAATGAGCAGTTCTTC. Its translation: CSALGGTAGISNEQFF.

In this sample, this clonotype turned up a few times. The rearrangement links TRBV4-2 to TRBJ2-2; 7 bases are a match to TRBD1. Germline V CDR1 and CDR2: LGHNA, YNFKEQ. The CDR3 extends over 17 amino acids. Trimming removed 2 bases from V and 8 bases from J; junction bases left unmatched: 14. The CDR3: CASSQTGVRGPSGELFF. CDR3 coding DNA: TGTGCCAGCAGCCAAACAGGGGTGAGGGGACCGTCGGGGGAGCTGTTTTTT.

Only a few counts were recorded for this clonotype. The chain joins TRBV6-1 to TRBJ2-1; either TRBD1 or TRBD2 may supply D (6 bases each). The CDR3 runs 15 residues. CDR1 is MNHNS, CDR2 SASEGT, per germline. Trimming cost V 6 bases and J 3 bases, with 15 bases left between them. CDR3 loop: CASSFNRDFYNEQFF. CDR3 coding DNA: TGTGCCAGCAGCTTTAACAGGGACTTCTACAATGAGCAGTTCTTC.

This clonotype was picked up a small number of times. The chain combines TRBV24-1 with TRBJ2-3; 9 nucleotides match TRBD2. Per the germline V gene, CDR1 is KGHDR and CDR2 is SFDVKD. The CDR3 loop spans 15 amino acids. J gave up 2 bases and V 4 bases, and 3 bases lay outside the gene matches. The CDR3 DNA reads TGTGCCACCAGTGACAGCGGGGGGCCCACAGATACGCAGTATTTT. This codes for CATSDSGGPTDTQYF.

This sequence joins TRBV12-3 or TRBV12-4 and TRBJ1-2; D unclear. V was clipped by 8 bases and J by 7 bases, with 11 bases between them. This CDR3 region has 11 residues. The CDR3 sequence: CASRGGSGYTF. Here the CDR3 DNA reads TGTGCCAGCCGCGGAGGGAGTGGCTACACCTTC.